This TCR beta chain emerged from a study of naive and memory T cell subsets. Broader study findings: Naive repertoires, especially CD8, held a few larger clonotypes, possibly memory cells re-expressing CD45RA.

CDR3 length: 14 residues. The germline V gene has CDR1 MNHEY and CDR2 SMNVEV (reference sequence). The V and J ends lost 5 bases and 7 bases respectively, with 18 bases between them. An equimolar mix of two oligonucleotides served as the beta constant-region primer for TRBC1 and TRBC2. The ligated cDNA underwent four PCR rounds using SP2 and nested alpha and beta constant-region primers. Each CDR3 protein gets one entry after TCRdb re-called the UMI-ligation and nested PCR reads with MiXCR. This table has roughly 100,000 distinct CDR3 sequences, around 13% appearing once. Note on this clonotype: Its target is not known.

The sequence derives from a human donor in good health. The chain links TRBV27 to TRBJ2-7, with TRBD1 as a possible D gene (5 bases). Sequencing input: naive CD8+ T cells from blood. The CDR3 region has the DNA TGTGCCAGCAGTGTCCGCGGCAGGGCCCGAGAGCAGTACTTC. Translating gives CASSVRGRAREQYF.